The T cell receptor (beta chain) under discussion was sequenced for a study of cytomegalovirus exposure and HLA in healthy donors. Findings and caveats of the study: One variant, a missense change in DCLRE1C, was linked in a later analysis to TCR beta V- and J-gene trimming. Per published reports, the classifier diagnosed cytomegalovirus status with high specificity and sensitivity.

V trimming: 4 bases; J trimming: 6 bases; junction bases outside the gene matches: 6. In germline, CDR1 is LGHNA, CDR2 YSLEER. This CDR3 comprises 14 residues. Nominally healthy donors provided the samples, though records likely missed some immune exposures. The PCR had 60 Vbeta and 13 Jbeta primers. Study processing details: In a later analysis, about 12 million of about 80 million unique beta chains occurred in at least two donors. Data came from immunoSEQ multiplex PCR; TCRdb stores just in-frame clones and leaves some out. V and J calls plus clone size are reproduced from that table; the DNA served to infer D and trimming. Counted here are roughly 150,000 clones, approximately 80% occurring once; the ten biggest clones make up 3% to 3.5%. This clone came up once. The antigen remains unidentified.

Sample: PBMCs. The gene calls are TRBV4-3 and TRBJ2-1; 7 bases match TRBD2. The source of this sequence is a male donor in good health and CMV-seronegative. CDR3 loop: CASSLGGGPNEQFF. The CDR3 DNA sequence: TGCGCCAGCAGCCTTGGGGGGGGACCCAATGAGCAGTTCTTC.